The TCR beta chain under discussion was sequenced for a study of shared clonotypes between healthy human individuals. Study-level information: The donor pool was made up of two women and a few men aged 18 to 49.

The CDR3 is 14 amino acids. Per the germline V gene, CDR1 is SQVTM and CDR2 is ANQGSEA. J gave up 0 bases and V 6 bases, and 5 bases lay outside the gene matches. All the donors were Caucasian adults who lived in Nashville, Tennessee. The sequencing of unsorted PBMC DNA took place on ten immunoSEQ deep assay plates. Original methodology: Filtering of immunoSEQ junctional sequences could not match full-length read filtering. Using immunoSEQ multiplex PCR, the repertoire was profiled, and TCRdb retains in-frame clones only, with some absent. V and J calls and clone size come straight from that table; D and trimming were deduced from the DNA. The sample has 450,000 to 600,000 clones, roughly 78% seen once.

The TCR sequence derives from a woman in her thirties or forties in good health. Some clones in this sample may be carry-over from other donors' samples. The sequenced sample consisted of PBMCs. The chain joins TRBV29-1 to TRBJ2-1; 7 nucleotides agree with TRBD2. The CDR3 spells CSVSGIGSYNEQFF. Written as DNA, the CDR3 is TGCAGCGTCAGCGGGATAGGCTCCTACAATGAGCAGTTCTTC.